Shown below are 29 T cell receptor beta chains from a single sample sequenced in a study of shared clonotypes between healthy human individuals. Here immunoSEQ multiplex PCR was the method, and the copy in TCRdb shows in-frame clones only, minus some. The repertoire holds approximately 250,000 clones, with about 69% as singletons. Input material: memory CD4+ T cells sorted from blood. Subset: CD45RA-negative fraction. The receptors shown here come from a man younger than 45 in good health.

This clone has more than one count but fewer than ten. The CDR3 coding sequence is TGTGCCAGCAGCTTAAGGGGGGCTGAAGCTTTCTTT. Amino acid sequence: CASSLRGAEAFF. This chain links TRBV13 with TRBJ1-1, with D perhaps TRBD1 (6 bases). This CDR3 contains 12 residues. Germline V gene lookup returns CDR1 PRHDT and CDR2 FYEKMQ (reference sequence). Trimming pared 2 bases from V and 6 bases from J, leaving 7 bases between.

The gene calls are TRBV5-5 and TRBJ2-6; D gene uncertain. The germline V gene encodes CDR1 SGHKS and CDR2 YYEKEE (reference sequence). The CDR3 spans 15 residues. The germline V and J ends were trimmed by 4 bases and 4 bases, with 12 bases remaining between them. The CDR3 sequence is CASSERAQGANVLTF. CDR3 DNA: TGTGCCAGCAGCGAAAGGGCACAGGGGGCCAACGTCCTGACTTTC.

The V gene is TRBV5-6, the J gene TRBJ2-2; D is unclear. The CDR3 totals 18 residues. Germline CDR1 reads SGHDT; CDR2 reads YYEEEE. V shed 1 base and J shed 0 bases, with 16 bases lying between them. The CDR3 DNA sequence: TGTGCCAGCAGCTTGTGGCGGTTTCGACGGACGAACACCGGGGAGCTGTTTTTT. It yields the protein CASSLWRFRRTNTGELFF.

A single count supports this clone. J is TRBJ1-1 and V is TRBV6-5; TRBD1 agrees at 8 bases. The CDR3 has 14 residues. Germline V gene data show CDR1 as MNHEY and CDR2 as SVGAGI. Trimming cost V 6 bases and J 4 bases; bases outside gene matches: 7. CDR3 sequence reads: CASRPQGASTEAFF. CDR3 nucleotides: TGTGCCAGCAGACCGCAGGGGGCATCCACTGAAGCTTTCTTT.

The gene calls are TRBV4-3 and TRBJ1-1; no clear D gene. Germline CDR1 and CDR2: LGHNA and YSLEER. This CDR3 is 15 amino acids long. V was pared by 0 bases and J by 7 bases, with 15 bases between. The CDR3 region has the DNA TGCGCCAGCAGCCAAGATTCTGCGTCCGTCAGTGAAGCTTTCTTT. Translating gives CASSQDSASVSEAFF.

A single count supports this clone. This CDR3 is CASSLGTGRNEQYF. DNA of the CDR3: TGTGCCAGCAGTCTAGGGACAGGTCGGAACGAGCAGTACTTC. The rearrangement links TRBV27 to TRBJ2-7, with 8 bases that match TRBD1. V dropped 5 bases and J dropped 5; count of bases not matched to a gene: 8. Germline V CDR1 and CDR2: MNHEY, SMNVEV (reference sequence). The CDR3 runs to 14 residues.

The chain links TRBV6-5 to TRBJ1-2; D gene ambiguous. V dropped 2 bases and J dropped 2 bases, with 12 bases sitting between them. Germline assignment: CDR1 MNHEY and CDR2 SVGAGI. The CDR3 contains 15 residues. The CDR3 protein is CASSYRPLTNYGYTF. CDR3 nucleotides: TGTGCCAGCAGTTACAGGCCACTCACCAACTATGGCTACACCTTC.

This chain joins TRBV29-1 and TRBJ1-2; D ambiguous. Germline CDR1 SQVTM, CDR2 ANQGSEA. This CDR3 comprises 10 residues. Trimming took off 6 bases at V and 5 bases at J, with 7 bases between the two ends. The CDR3, as DNA: TGCAGCGTAAGACCGTATGGCTACACCTTC. Translating it yields CSVRPYGYTF.

V usage is TRBV30 and J usage is TRBJ1-2, with 9 bases identical to TRBD1. There are 13 residues in the CDR3. Germline CDR1 reads GTSNPN; CDR2 reads SVGIG (reference sequence). V was clipped by 3 bases and J by 3 bases; unmatched bases: 2. In DNA, the CDR3 is TGTGCCTGGAGCAGGGACAGGGACTATGGCTACACCTTC. Its protein product is CAWSRDRDYGYTF.

This chain links TRBV29-1 with TRBJ1-1; unclear D gene. The V gene lost 8 bases and the J gene lost 8 bases, with 18 bases spanning the gap. Per the germline V gene, CDR1 is SQVTM and CDR2 is ANQGSEA. The CDR3 has 12 amino acids. The CDR3 protein is CSSDKLGMEAFF. Here the CDR3 DNA reads TGCAGCTCTGATAAGCTGGGAATGGAAGCTTTCTTT.

Only a few counts were recorded for this clone. The V and J genes are TRBV5-4 and TRBJ1-5; D is undetermined. Germline V gene sequence: CDR1 SGHNT, CDR2 YYREEE (reference sequence). V gave up 3 bases and J gave up 4 bases, with 5 bases separating them. The CDR3 consists of 12 residues. CDR3 in amino acids: CASSYPNQPQHF. The CDR3 DNA is TGTGCCAGCAGCTACCCGAATCAGCCCCAGCATTTT.

The chain joins TRBV5-1 to TRBJ2-5, with D maybe TRBD1 (5 bases). The CDR3 extends over 17 amino acids. V gave up 4 bases and J gave up 2 bases, with 21 bases separating them. CDR1 and CDR2 from the germline V gene are SGHRS and YFSETQ. CDR3 protein: CASSPPPRGSLQETQYF. CDR3 coding DNA: TGCGCCAGCAGCCCTCCGCCTAGGGGATCCCTACAAGAGACCCAGTACTTC.

This chain links TRBV28 with TRBJ1-4; D unclear. Germline values: CDR1 MDHEN, CDR2 SYDVKM. Trimming cost V 0 bases and J 0 bases, with 14 bases left between them. This CDR3 contains 18 residues. In DNA, the CDR3 is TGTGCCAGCAGTTTATGCATACCAGGTAGGCCAACTAATGAAAAACTGTTTTTT. It specifies CASSLCIPGRPTNEKLFF. Full variable domain (outside the CDR3, taken from reference TRBV28 and TRBJ1-4): DVKVTQSSRYLVKRTGEKVFLECVQDMDHENMFWYRQDPGLGLRLIYFSYDVKMKEKGDIPEGYSVSREKKERFSLILESASTNQTSMYLCASSLCIPGRPTNEKLFFGSGTQLSVL.

The chain joins TRBV28 to TRBJ1-5; a possible D gene is TRBD1 (5 bases). Looked up from germline, CDR1 is MDHEN and CDR2 is SYDVKM. Trimming stripped 2 bases from V and 0 bases from J, with 8 bases between. The CDR3 runs to 15 residues. CDR3 protein: CASSLQGGSNQPQHF. Written as DNA, the CDR3 is TGTGCCAGCAGTTTACAGGGCGGTAGCAATCAGCCCCAGCATTTT.

This clone showed up just once. At one end the junction does not follow the germline gene, possibly because of a read error. The chain carries TRBV5-1 and TRBJ1-2; 7 bases are a match to TRBD1. The CDR3 consists of 16 residues. Germline V CDR1 and CDR2: SGHRS, YFSETQ. CDR3 nucleotides: TGTGCCAGCAGCTTGGTCCCGGGACAGCGAAACTATGGCTACACCTTC. Translating it yields CASSLVPGQRNYGYTF.

The chain couples TRBV6-6 to TRBJ2-7; 7 bases match TRBD2. Germline assignment: CDR1 MNHNY and CDR2 SVGAGI (reference sequence). The CDR3 totals 15 residues. The ends lost 2 bases at V and 0 bases at J; junction bases unmatched: 4. The CDR3 reads CASSYGTNPSYEQYF. DNA for the CDR3: TGTGCCAGCAGTTACGGGACTAACCCCTCCTACGAGCAGTACTTC.

There are many counts of this clone. J is TRBJ1-1 and V is TRBV28; D remains unclear. Trimming removed 6 bases from V and 11 bases from J, with 16 bases in between. The CDR3 sequence is 12 residues long. Germline CDR1 and CDR2: MDHEN and SYDVKM. The CDR3 DNA sequence: TGTGCCAGCAGCGTCGGGAAGAGCAGGGCTTTCTTT. It translates to CASSVGKSRAFF.

This clone occurred a few times. The same CDR3 can be traced to other DNA sequences in this sample. The chain carries TRBV18 and TRBJ2-7; 7 bases are a match to TRBD1. V shed 3 bases and J 5 bases; nucleotides not matched to a gene: 7. In germline, CDR1 is KGHSH, CDR2 LQKENI. CDR3 size: 14 residues. The CDR3 coding sequence is TGTGCCAGCTCACCTTCGCAGGGGGTCCACGAGCAGTACTTC. It specifies CASSPSQGVHEQYF.

This clone was seen just once. The chain combines TRBV7-2 with TRBJ1-2; D gene ambiguous. The ends were cut back, 5 bases at V and 10 bases at J, with 20 bases in the middle. CDR1 and CDR2 from the germline V gene are SGHTA and FQGNSA. The CDR3 covers 14 residues. The CDR3 region has the DNA TGTGCCAGCAGCCCCACCGGGTCATACCTTACCTACACCTTC. Translating gives CASSPTGSYLTYTF.

This clone was detected only a few times. The chain recombines TRBV6-5 with TRBJ2-1, with D maybe TRBD2 (7 bases). Germline V gene sequence: CDR1 MNHEY, CDR2 SVGAGI. The V end was cut by 8 bases, the J end by 5 bases, with 19 bases between. This CDR3 is 15 amino acids long. CDR3 sequence: CASRGRGAADNEQFF. The CDR3 nucleotides are TGTGCCAGCCGAGGGAGGGGGGCGGCGGACAATGAGCAGTTCTTC.

This clone was recorded only once. The chain links TRBV7-6 to TRBJ2-6; D not certain. Trimming pared 1 base from V and 0 bases from J, leaving 7 bases between. The CDR3 runs to 16 residues. The germline V gene encodes CDR1 SGHVS and CDR2 FNYEAQ. The CDR3 reads CASSLGALSGANVLTF. CDR3 bases: TGTGCCAGCAGCTTAGGGGCGCTCTCTGGGGCCAACGTCCTGACTTTC.

The CDR3 region is CASTHERNTGELFF. Here the CDR3 DNA reads TGTGCCAGCACCCACGAGCGGAACACCGGGGAGCTGTTTTTT. This rearrangement joins TRBV27 to TRBJ2-2; D is undetermined. V was clipped by 7 bases and J by 1 base, with 10 bases between them. The CDR3 extends over 14 amino acids. Germline V lookup: CDR1 MNHEY, CDR2 SMNVEV (reference sequence).

This clone was counted only a few times. The V gene is TRBV2, the J gene TRBJ2-3; 9 nucleotides align to TRBD1. V lost 9 bases, J lost 0 bases, and 4 bases stayed unmatched. The germline CDR1 and CDR2 sequences are SNHLY and FYNNEI. The CDR3 runs 14 residues. The CDR3 loop reads CASIQGASTDTQYF. For the CDR3, the DNA is TGTGCCAGTATACAGGGGGCGAGCACAGATACGCAGTATTTT. The whole variable domain, filled in from reference TRBV2 and TRBJ2-3, reads EPEVTQTPSHQVTQMGQEVILRCVPISNHLYFYWYRQILGQKVEFLVSFYNNEISEKSEIFDDQFSVERPDGSNFTLKIRSTKLEDSAMYFCASIQGASTDTQYFGPGTRLTVL.

The gene calls are TRBV18 and TRBJ2-6; tentatively, D is TRBD1 or TRBD2 (5 bases each). This CDR3 contains 13 residues. V was clipped by 6 bases and J by 11 bases, with 14 bases between them. Germline CDR1 is KGHSH and CDR2 is LQKENI. As DNA, the CDR3 is TGTGCCAGCTCGGCCGGGGCCCCGTACGTCCTGACTTTC. Amino acids: CASSAGAPYVLTF.

V and J are TRBV7-9 and TRBJ2-5; 7 bases match TRBD2. The CDR3 is made up of 14 amino acids. Trimming cost V 5 bases and J 1 base; bases outside gene matches: 4. The V gene's germline CDR1 is SEHNR and CDR2 FQNEAQ (reference sequence). DNA for the CDR3: TGTGCCAGCAGCCCCGGGGGGACCCAAGAGACCCAGTACTTC. It encodes CASSPGGTQETQYF.

This clone appeared once. J is TRBJ1-1 and V is TRBV21-1; the table's TRBD1 call for D was not verified on the DNA. TRBV21-1 is assigned pseudogene status. The CDR3 covers 15 residues. DNA for the CDR3: TGTGCCAGCAGCGCACCGGGACAGCCGAACACTGAAGCTTTCTTT. Its protein product is CASSAPGQPNTEAFF.

This clone was counted once. The chain links TRBV19 to TRBJ2-4; D gene uncertain. This CDR3 is built from 17 residues. Germline values: CDR1 LNHDA, CDR2 SQIVND (reference sequence). With 6 bases removed from V and 3 bases from J, the gap between germline ends came to 21 bases. CDR3 bases: TGTGCCAGTAGCCCACCAGCCCTCACCCTCAGCAAAAACATTCAGTACTTC. It specifies CASSPPALTLSKNIQYF. Full variable domain (rest looked up from reference TRBV19 and TRBJ2-4): DGGITQSPKYLFRKEGQNVTLSCEQNLNHDAMYWYRQDPGQGLRLIYYSQIVNDFQKGDIAEGYSVSREKKESFPLTVTSAQKNPTAFYLCASSPPALTLSKNIQYFGAGTRLSVL.

In this sample, this clone turned up a few times. The chain carries TRBV10-3 and TRBJ2-7, with D tentatively TRBD1 (6 bases). Germline lookup yields CDR1 ENHRY and CDR2 SYGVKD. CDR3 size: 12 residues. Between the trimmed V and J ends, which lost 10 bases and 3 bases, there was a span of 13 bases. CDR3 DNA: TGTGCCACCGGGGACACCTACTACGAGCAGTACTTC. It codes for CATGDTYYEQYF.

This rearrangement joins TRBV15 to TRBJ1-5, with 7 bases aligning to TRBD1. CDR3 length equals 15 residues. The trim removed 1 base at V and 6 bases at J, leaving 6 bases unmatched. The germline CDR1 and CDR2 sequences are LNHNV and YYDKDF (reference sequence). CDR3 region: CATSRGTGVVQPQHF. The CDR3 DNA is TGTGCCACCAGCAGAGGAACAGGGGTAGTTCAGCCCCAGCATTTT. Combining the CDR3 with reference TRBV15 and TRBJ1-5 gives the whole variable domain DAMVIQNPRYQVTQFGKPVTLSCSQTLNHNVMYWYQQKSSQAPKLLFHYYDKDFNNEADTPDNFQSRRPNTSFCFLDIRSPGLGDTAMYLCATSRGTGVVQPQHFGDGTRLSIL.